This TCR beta chain was obtained from a study of shared clonotypes between healthy human individuals. Overall study context: The donor group consisted of a couple of women and three men, aged 18 to 49. Findings and caveats of the study: Incomplete sequencing of sorted subsets was indicated by rarefaction despite large depth.

In regard to this clone: Its specificity is not known.

The V gene's germline CDR1 is ENHRY and CDR2 SYGVKD. The CDR3 is 15 residues long. Trimming removed 0 bases from V and 1 base from J, with 7 bases in between. Deep-level running was used for the assay. Every immunoSEQ plate was one replicate of a subset's evenly spread DNA. Assay: immunoSEQ multiplex PCR; the TCRdb copy retains only in-frame clones and omits some. Seen here are roughly 2 million clones, 85% to 95% observed once, and the top ten hold about 0.13%. This clonotype was sampled from a man younger than 30 in good health. The gene calls are TRBV10-3 and TRBJ2-4, with D unresolved. The sequenced sample was naive CD4+ T cells sorted from blood. Specified subset: CD45RA+ positively selected. CDR3 residues: CAISESVTAKNIQYF. CDR3 bases: TGTGCCATCAGTGAGTCGGTGACGGCCAAAAACATTCAGTACTTC.